This entry is about one T cell receptor (beta chain). This record comes from a study of low-dose radiotherapy and immunotherapy resistance in tumors. About the research overall: With fractions of 0.5 Gy given every 2 weeks, Cohort 1 accumulated a total of 6.5 Gy. In Cohort 2, 1 Gy per fraction was delivered every two weeks, for a total of 13 Gy over 26 weeks. Treatment consisted of nivolumab 240 mg every two weeks and ipilimumab 1 mg/kg every six weeks, given intravenously to patients.

TRAV- and TRBV-specific primers were used for first-strand cDNA, which covered alpha and beta chains. A constant-region primer paired with the V-primer adapter amplified TCRs over about 20 PCR cycles. MiXCR was run by TCRdb on the reads, yielding one entry per CDR3 protein. The data hold roughly 39,000 distinct CDR3 sequences, with roughly 31% observed a single time. The CDR3 runs 13 residues. V lost 0 bases and J lost 2, with 4 bases in between. Germline V gene lookup returns CDR1 SGDLS and CDR2 YYNGEE. Time point of the sample: before trial treatment. Sequenced here: PBMCs, sampled before treatment. J is TRBJ2-3 and V is TRBV9; no definite D call. The clonotype was recovered from a male donor with gallbladder cancer. CDR3 sequence: CASSVGITDTQYF. CDR3 sequence (DNA): TGTGCCAGCAGCGTAGGCATCACAGATACGCAGTATTTT.